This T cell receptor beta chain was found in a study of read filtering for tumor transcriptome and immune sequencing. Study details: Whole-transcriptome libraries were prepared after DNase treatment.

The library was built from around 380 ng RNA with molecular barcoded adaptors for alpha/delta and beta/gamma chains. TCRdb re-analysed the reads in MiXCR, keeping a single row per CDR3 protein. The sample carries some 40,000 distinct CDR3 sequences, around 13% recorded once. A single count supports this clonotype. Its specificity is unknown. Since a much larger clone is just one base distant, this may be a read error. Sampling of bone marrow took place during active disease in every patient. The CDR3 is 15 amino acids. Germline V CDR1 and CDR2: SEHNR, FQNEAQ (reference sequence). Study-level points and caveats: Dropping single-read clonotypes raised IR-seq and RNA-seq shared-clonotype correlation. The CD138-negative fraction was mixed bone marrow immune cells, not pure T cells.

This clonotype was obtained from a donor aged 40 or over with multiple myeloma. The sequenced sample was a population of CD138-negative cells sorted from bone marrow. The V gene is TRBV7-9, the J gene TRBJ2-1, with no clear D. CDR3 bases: TGTGCCAACAGCTTGACCTCCCGTCCCTACAATGAGCTGTTCTTC. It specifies CANSLTSRPYNELFF. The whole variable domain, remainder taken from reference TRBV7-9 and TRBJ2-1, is DTGVSQNPRHKITKRGQNVTFRCDPISEHNRLYWYRQTLGQGPEFLTYFQNEAQLEKSRLLSDRFSAERPKGSFSTLEIQRTEQGDSAMYLCANSLTSRPYNELFFGPGTRLTVL.